This T cell receptor (beta chain) comes out of a study of patients and donors after allogeneic stem cell transplantation (dated by TCRdb to 2018 to 2020). In its sample, this clonotype was seen a few times. The antigen this receptor binds is unknown. No base-level quality is on record; no much larger clone is a single base apart. Counted from cysteine to phenylalanine, this CDR3 has 14 amino acids. Only the CDR3 DNA stays, 42 bases, in frame from base 1. For CDR1 and CDR2, the germline V gene (reference sequence) lists DFQATT and SNEGSKA. Clipping removes 1 base from V and 7 bases from J, with 5 as the unmatched junction base count. Library prep was done by RT-PCR. The instrument given in TCRdb is NextSeq 550. The public reads were reprocessed in TCRdb via fastp at Q25 and MiXCR, keeping in-frame beta chains. For every CDR3 protein sequence, its rows merge into one entry that carries the most common genes and DNA. This sample gives approximately 250,000 distinct CDR3 sequences in total; approximately 14% of them show up just once. 11% of the sample is held by the ten biggest clonotypes.

This sequence was found in a human donor who was either an allogeneic HSCT recipient or a stem cell or donor lymphocyte infusion donor (not recorded which). It is not recorded whose cells these are; they may come from a transplant donor. Here the chain combines TRBV20-1 and TRBJ2-2; TRBD2 lines up with 8 middle nucleotides. The sequenced sample consisted of blood, either unsorted or a sorted T cell fraction (not recorded which). The base sequence is TGCAGTGCTAGAGGGACTAGCCGCATCGGGGAGCTGTTTTTT. This codes for CSARGTSRIGELFF.